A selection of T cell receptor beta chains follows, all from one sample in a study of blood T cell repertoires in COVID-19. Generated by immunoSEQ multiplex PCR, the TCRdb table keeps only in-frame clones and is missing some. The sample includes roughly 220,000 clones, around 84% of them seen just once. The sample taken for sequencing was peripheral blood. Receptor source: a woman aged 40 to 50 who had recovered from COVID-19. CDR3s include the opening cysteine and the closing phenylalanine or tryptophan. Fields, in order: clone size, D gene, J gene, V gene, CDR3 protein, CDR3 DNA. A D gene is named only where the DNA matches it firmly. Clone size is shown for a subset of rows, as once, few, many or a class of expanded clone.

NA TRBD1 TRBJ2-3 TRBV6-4 CASSQDRVTDTQYF TGTGCCAGCAGTCAAGACAGGGTCACAGATACGCAGTATTTT
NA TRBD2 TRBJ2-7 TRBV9 CASSPSPGRSGGVEQYF TGTGCCAGCAGCCCATCCCCAGGGAGGAGCGGGGGAGTTGAGCAGTACTTC
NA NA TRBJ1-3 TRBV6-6 CASRLFVGNTIYF TGTGCCAGCAGACTATTTGTAGGAAACACCATATATTTT
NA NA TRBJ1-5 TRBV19 CASSLGGEQPQHF TGTGCCAGTAGTCTGGGGGGTGAACAGCCCCAGCATTTT
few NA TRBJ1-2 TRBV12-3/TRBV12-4 CASSLSINYGYTF TGTGCCAGCAGTTTGAGCATAAACTATGGCTACACCTTC
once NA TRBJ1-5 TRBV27 CASRRGSQGNQPQHF TGTGCCAGCAGGCGAGGAAGTCAGGGAAATCAGCCCCAGCATTTT
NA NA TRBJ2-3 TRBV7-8 CASSLRALDTQYF TGTGCCAGCAGCTTACGTGCGTTAGATACGCAGTATTTT
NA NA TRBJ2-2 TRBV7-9 CASSFPTGELFF TGTGCCAGCAGCTTTCCGACCGGGGAGCTGTTTTTT
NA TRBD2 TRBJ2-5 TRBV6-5 CASKIAGGPGETQYF TGTGCCAGCAAAATAGCGGGGGGCCCAGGGGAGACCCAGTACTTC
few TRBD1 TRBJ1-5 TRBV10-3 CAISESDRGQPQHF TGTGCCATCAGTGAGAGCGACAGGGGCCAGCCCCAGCATTTT
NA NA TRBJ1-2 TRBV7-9 CASSLGLYGYTF TGTGCCAGCAGCCTCGGACTTTATGGCTACACCTTC
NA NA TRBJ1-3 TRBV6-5 CASSNRATGNTIYF TGTGCCAGCAGTAACAGGGCTACTGGAAACACCATATATTTT
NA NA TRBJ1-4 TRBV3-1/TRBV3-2 CASSQEGASNEKLFF TGTGCCAGCAGCCAAGAGGGAGCAAGTAATGAAAAACTGTTTTTT
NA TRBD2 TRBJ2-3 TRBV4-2 CASSLFATGTSGGASTDTQYF TGTGCCAGCAGCCTCTTTGCCACCGGGACTAGCGGGGGGGCTAGCACAGATACGCAGTATTTT
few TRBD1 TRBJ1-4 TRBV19 CASSDRGLEEKLFF TGTGCCAGTAGCGACAGGGGGCTAGAGGAAAAACTGTTTTTT
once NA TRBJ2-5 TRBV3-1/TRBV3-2 CASSLGTQETQYF TGTGCCAGCAGCCTCGGGACTCAGGAGACCCAGTACTTC
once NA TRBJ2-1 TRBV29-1 CSALTPSSYNERFF TGCAGCGCGCTGACTCCGAGCTCCTACAATGAGCGGTTCTTC
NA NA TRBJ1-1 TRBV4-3 CASSQAPLGLDTEAFF TGCGCCAGCAGCCAAGCTCCCCTGGGCTTGGACACTGAAGCTTTCTTT
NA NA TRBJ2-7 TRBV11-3 CASSLRRQSSYEQYF TGTGCCAGCAGCTTACGAAGACAAAGCTCCTACGAGCAGTACTTC
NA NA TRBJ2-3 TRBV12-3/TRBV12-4 CASGILGGITQYF TGTGCCAGCGGAATTTTGGGGGGTATTACGCAGTATTTT
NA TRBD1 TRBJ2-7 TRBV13 CASSPPIYGTATVEQYF TGTGCCAGCAGCCCACCAATATACGGGACAGCTACCGTCGAGCAGTACTTC
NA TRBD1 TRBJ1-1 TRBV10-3 CAIRKNSGQGNTEAFF TGTGCCATCAGGAAGAATTCGGGACAGGGAAACACTGAAGCTTTCTTT
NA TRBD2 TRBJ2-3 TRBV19 CASSIDPQKSRGGSGTQYF TGTGCCAGTAGTATAGACCCACAAAAGTCTCGGGGGGGAAGTGGTACGCAGTATTTT
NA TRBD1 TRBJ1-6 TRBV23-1 CASSHRAGTGSSYNSPLHF TGCGCCAGCAGTCACCGGGCCGGGACAGGGAGCTCCTATAATTCACCCCTCCACTTT
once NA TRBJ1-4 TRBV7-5 CARSLKGLRYEKLFF TGTGCCAGAAGCTTAAAGGGGCTTAGATATGAAAAACTGTTTTTT
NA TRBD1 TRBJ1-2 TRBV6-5 CASSPPGQGVYGYTF TGTGCCAGCAGTCCCCCGGGACAGGGGGTCTATGGCTACACCTTC
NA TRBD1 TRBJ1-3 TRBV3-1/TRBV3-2 CASSPGTAGNTIYF TGTGCCAGCAGCCCCGGGACAGCTGGAAACACCATATATTTT
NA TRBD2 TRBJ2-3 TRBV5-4 CASSLFSLAGGNTDTQYF TGTGCCAGCAGCTTGTTCAGCCTAGCGGGGGGAAACACAGATACGCAGTATTTT
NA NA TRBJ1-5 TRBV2 CASSVLGDGNQPQHF TGTGCCAGCAGTGTTCTAGGGGATGGCAATCAGCCCCAGCATTTT
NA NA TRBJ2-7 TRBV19 CASRATGTMNYEQYF TGTGCCAGTAGGGCCACCGGGACAATGAACTACGAGCAGTACTTC
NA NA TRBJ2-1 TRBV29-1 CSVDGQGSYNEQFF TGCAGCGTCGATGGGCAGGGGAGCTACAATGAGCAGTTCTTC
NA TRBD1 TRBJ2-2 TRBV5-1 CASSLQGASSGELFF TGCGCCAGCAGCTTGCAGGGGGCTTCGTCCGGGGAGCTGTTTTTT
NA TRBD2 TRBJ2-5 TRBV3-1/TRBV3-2 CASSTLTGVAGVGTQYF TGTGCCAGCAGCACCCTCACCGGGGTAGCGGGAGTGGGGACCCAGTACTTC
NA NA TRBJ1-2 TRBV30 CAWSVRGGNYGYTF TGTGCCTGGAGTGTACGGGGGGGCAACTATGGCTACACCTTC
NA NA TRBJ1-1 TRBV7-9 CASNPTENTEAFF TGTGCCAGCAACCCAACAGAGAACACTGAAGCTTTCTTT
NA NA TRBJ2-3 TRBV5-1 CASSSKDSTLTDTQYF TGCGCCAGCAGCTCCAAGGACAGCACCCTCACAGATACGCAGTATTTT
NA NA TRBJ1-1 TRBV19 CASSIGPVLNTEAFF TGTGCCAGTAGTATAGGGCCAGTGCTGAACACTGAAGCTTTCTTT
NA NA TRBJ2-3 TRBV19 CASSIWQGQRTDTQYF TGTGCCAGTAGTATTTGGCAGGGTCAACGCACAGATACGCAGTATTTT
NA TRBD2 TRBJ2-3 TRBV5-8 CASSLAPAGLTDTQYF TGTGCCAGCAGCTTGGCCCCAGCGGGGCTCACAGATACGCAGTATTTT
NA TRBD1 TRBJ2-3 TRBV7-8 CASSLTRQGTSTDTQYF TGTGCCAGCAGCTTAACACGACAGGGCACTAGCACAGATACGCAGTATTTT
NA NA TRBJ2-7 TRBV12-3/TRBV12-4 CASSLNNGYEQYF TGTGCCAGCAGTTTGAACAATGGCTACGAGCAGTACTTC
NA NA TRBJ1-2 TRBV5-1 CASSPHGGANYGYTF TGCGCCAGCAGCCCCCACGGGGGTGCTAACTATGGCTACACCTTC
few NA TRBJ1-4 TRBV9 CASSSPRDSGEKLFF TGTGCCAGCAGCTCCCCCCGTGACAGTGGTGAAAAACTGTTTTTT
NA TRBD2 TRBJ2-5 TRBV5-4 CASSSKTSGDQETQYF TGTGCCAGCAGCTCAAAGACTAGCGGGGATCAAGAGACCCAGTACTTC
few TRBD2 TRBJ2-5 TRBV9 CASSVASGTRETQYF TGTGCCAGCAGCGTGGCGTCCGGGACTAGAGAGACCCAGTACTTC
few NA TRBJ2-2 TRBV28 CASSLSVNTGELFF TGTGCCAGCAGTTTATCGGTGAACACCGGGGAGCTGTTTTTT
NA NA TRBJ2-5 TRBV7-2 CASSLDQWGVGAQYF TGTGCCAGCAGCTTAGACCAGTGGGGAGTTGGGGCCCAGTACTTC
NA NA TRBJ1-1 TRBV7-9 CASSPGGLGFTEAFF TGTGCCAGCAGCCCTGGGGGGTTAGGGTTCACTGAAGCTTTCTTT
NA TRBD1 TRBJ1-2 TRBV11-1 CASSPGQGWYGYTF TGTGCCAGCAGCCCAGGACAGGGCTGGTACGGCTACACCTTC
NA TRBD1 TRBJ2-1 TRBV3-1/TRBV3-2 CASSQGPNRGRISEQFF TGTGCCAGCAGCCAAGGGCCAAACAGGGGACGTATCAGTGAGCAGTTCTTC
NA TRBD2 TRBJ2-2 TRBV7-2 CASSLRVAGGTGELFF TGTGCCAGCAGCTTAAGGGTAGCGGGGGGAACCGGGGAGCTGTTTTTT
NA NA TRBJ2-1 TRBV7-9 CASSLAELVNEQFF TGTGCCAGCAGCTTAGCGGAGTTAGTCAATGAGCAGTTCTTC
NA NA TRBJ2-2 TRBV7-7 CASSPGGGPGELFF TGTGCTAGCAGCCCGGGCGGAGGGCCCGGGGAGCTGTTTTTT
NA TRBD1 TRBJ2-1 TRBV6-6 CASSRPGTGTYNEQFF TGTGCCAGCAGTCGGCCCGGGACAGGGACCTACAATGAGCAGTTCTTC
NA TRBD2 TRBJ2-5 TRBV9 CASSVQGGGIKETQYF TGTGCCAGCAGCGTACAAGGCGGGGGGATAAAAGAGACCCAGTACTTC
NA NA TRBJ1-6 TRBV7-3 CASSLGGAYNSPLHF TGTGCCAGCAGCTTAGGGGGGGCCTATAATTCACCCCTCCACTTT
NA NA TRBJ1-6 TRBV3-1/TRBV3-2 CASSQGDALGGNSPLHF TGTGCCAGCAGCCAAGGGGACGCTTTGGGGGGTAATTCACCCCTCCACTTT
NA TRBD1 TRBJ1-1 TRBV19 CASSLGGGNTEAFF TGTGCCAGCTCTTTAGGGGGCGGGAACACTGAAGCTTTCTTT
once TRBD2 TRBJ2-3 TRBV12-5 CASGPSGGYTQYF TGTGCTAGTGGTCCTAGCGGGGGATATACGCAGTATTTT